The 15 T cell receptor beta chains below were found in one sample sequenced in a study of cytomegalovirus exposure and HLA in healthy donors. Method: immunoSEQ multiplex PCR; TCRdb's copy keeps in-frame clones and lacks some. Here the sample spans hundreds of thousands of clones, approximately 83% being singletons. The source material was PBMCs. The receptors were sampled from a woman in her thirties in good health and CMV-seropositive.

The chain employs TRBV7-3 and TRBJ2-2; D unclear. The CDR3 runs to 15 residues. V was cut by 5 bases and J by 0 bases, with 10 bases left in between. Germline-derived CDR1 and CDR2 are SGHTA and FQGTGA. The CDR3, as DNA: TGTGCCAGCAGCGCCGGGCACGCGAACACCGGGGAGCTGTTTTTT. The encoded protein is CASSAGHANTGELFF. The whole variable domain, filled in from reference TRBV7-3 and TRBJ2-2, reads GAGVSQTPSNKVTEKGKYVELRCDPISGHTALYWYRQSLGQGPEFLIYFQGTGAADDSGLPNDRFFAVRPEGSVSTLKIQRTERGDSAVYLCASSAGHANTGELFFGEGSRLTVL.

V and J are TRBV19 and TRBJ1-5; 9 bases line up with TRBD1. The CDR3 is 13 residues long. Germline trimming cut 11 bases from V and 3 bases from J; bases unmatched to any gene: 5. Germline loops: CDR1 LNHDA, CDR2 SQIVND (reference sequence). The CDR3 region has the DNA TGTGCCGGGGGACAGGGTCACAATCAGCCCCAGCATTTT. Protein: CAGGQGHNQPQHF.

V gene TRBV4-3 combines with J gene TRBJ2-3; D is unresolved. This CDR3 is 12 amino acids long. The germline V gene encodes CDR1 LGHNA and CDR2 YSLEER. Trimming took 1 base from V and 4 from J, leaving 3 bases between them. The CDR3 DNA is TGCGCCAGCAGCCAAGCCGCAGATACGCAGTATTTT. Amino acids: CASSQAADTQYF.

V usage is TRBV2 and J usage is TRBJ1-1; 8 bases are shared with TRBD1. Germline V gives CDR1 SNHLY, CDR2 FYNNEI. The length of the CDR3 is 14 residues. Germline trimming cut 3 bases from V and 4 bases from J; bases unmatched to any gene: 4. The CDR3, as DNA: TGTGCCAGCAGTGACAGGGGGCGGGGCACTGAAGCTTTCTTT. This encodes CASSDRGRGTEAFF.

V gene TRBV15 combines with J gene TRBJ1-4, with D unresolved. Trimming left V 1 base short and J 7 bases short, with 16 bases between. The CDR3 has 16 residues. Germline V gene lookup returns CDR1 LNHNV and CDR2 YYDKDF (reference sequence). Here the CDR3 reads CATSRVVVDLGEKLFF. CDR3 DNA: TGTGCCACCAGCAGAGTGGTGGTAGACCTGGGTGAAAAACTGTTTTTT. The full variable domain, completed using reference TRBV15 and TRBJ1-4, is DAMVIQNPRYQVTQFGKPVTLSCSQTLNHNVMYWYQQKSSQAPKLLFHYYDKDFNNEADTPDNFQSRRPNTSFCFLDIRSPGLGDTAMYLCATSRVVVDLGEKLFFGSGTQLSVL.

V and J are TRBV27 and TRBJ1-2, with D tentatively TRBD1 (5 bases). CDR3 size: 13 residues. In germline, CDR1 is MNHEY, CDR2 SMNVEV (reference sequence). Trimming removed 2 bases from V and 4 bases from J, with 8 bases in between. The CDR3 loop is CASSLTGPYGYTF. DNA for the CDR3: TGTGCCAGCAGTTTAACAGGCCCCTATGGCTACACCTTC.

This sequence joins TRBV4-3 and TRBJ2-2; D is uncertain. The germline CDR1 and CDR2 sequences are LGHNA and YSLEER. The CDR3 contains 13 residues. Trimming shortened V by 0 bases and J by 8 bases, and 7 bases separated the two germline ends. The CDR3 DNA sequence: TGCGCCAGCAGCCAAGATTTTTCTGGGGAGCTGTTTTTT. The encoded protein is CASSQDFSGELFF.

This rearrangement joins TRBV27 to TRBJ2-3; either TRBD1 or TRBD2 may supply D (6 bases each). Between the trimmed V and J ends, which lost 0 bases and 10 bases, there was a span of 14 bases. Looked up from germline, CDR1 is MNHEY and CDR2 is SMNVEV (reference sequence). This CDR3 spans 14 amino acids. CDR3 protein: CASSLSGLEGAQYF. CDR3 DNA: TGTGCCAGCAGTTTATCGGGCCTGGAGGGGGCGCAGTATTTT.

The chain couples TRBV5-4 to TRBJ1-2; no clear D gene. The CDR3 has 14 residues. In germline, CDR1 is SGHNT, CDR2 YYREEE (reference sequence). The V gene lost 2 bases and the J gene lost 3 bases, with 11 bases spanning the gap. Here the CDR3 reads CASSFGRGDYGYTF. Here the CDR3 DNA reads TGTGCCAGCAGCTTCGGGCGCGGGGACTATGGCTACACCTTC.

The CDR3 spells CASSRTYSYEQYF. The CDR3, as DNA: TGTGCCAGCAGCCGGACATACTCCTACGAGCAGTACTTC. The V call is TRBV7-8, the J call TRBJ2-7, with D tentatively TRBD1 (5 bases). The CDR3 consists of 13 residues. V gave up 5 bases and J gave up 0 bases, with 8 bases separating them. Germline CDR1 SGHVS, CDR2 FQNEAQ.

This chain connects TRBV5-1 to TRBJ1-2, with 9 bases that match TRBD1. Germline V gives CDR1 SGHRS, CDR2 YFSETQ. The CDR3 consists of 15 residues. V lost 4 bases to trimming and J lost 7 bases; unmatched junction nucleotides: 11. In nucleotides, the CDR3 is TGCGCCAGCAGCAGACCAACAGGGGGCGTTTCTGGCTACACCTTC. This translates into CASSRPTGGVSGYTF.

This clone was detected only a few times. The chain recombines TRBV14 with TRBJ1-5; maybe TRBD1 (5 bases). The CDR3 runs to 18 residues. Trimming left V 0 bases short and J 7 bases short, with 22 bases between. The germline gives CDR1 SGHDN, CDR2 FVKESK. CDR3 sequence reads: CASSQDLEGQAEQQPQHF. In DNA, the CDR3 is TGTGCCAGCAGCCAAGATCTTGAGGGGCAGGCCGAGCAGCAGCCCCAGCATTTT. The full variable domain, completed using reference TRBV14 and TRBJ1-5, is EAGVTQFPSHSVIEKGQTVTLRCDPISGHDNLYWYRRVMGKEIKFLLHFVKESKQDESGMPNNRFLAERTGGTYSTLKVQPAELEDSGVYFCASSQDLEGQAEQQPQHFGDGTRLSIL.

The V and J genes are TRBV10-3 and TRBJ2-7; 12 positions match TRBD2. Germline V gives CDR1 ENHRY, CDR2 SYGVKD. With V trimmed by 5 bases and J by 6 bases, 2 bases remained unmatched. CDR3 length: 13 amino acids. The CDR3 sequence is CAISTSGRSEQYF. For the CDR3, the DNA is TGTGCCATCAGTACTAGCGGGAGGTCCGAGCAGTACTTC.

The chain combines TRBV18 with TRBJ1-3, with 7 bases matching TRBD1. Looked up from germline, CDR1 is KGHSH and CDR2 is LQKENI. This CDR3 comprises 14 residues. V lost 3 bases to trimming and J lost 5 bases; unmatched junction nucleotides: 4. CDR3 sequence (DNA): TGTGCCAGCTCACCTCCGGGACAGCGAAACACCATATATTTT. Residues: CASSPPGQRNTIYF.

The rearrangement joins TRBV7-9 to TRBJ1-2; no clear D gene. V was pared by 1 base and J by 1 base, with 10 bases between. There are 15 residues in the CDR3. Germline V gives CDR1 SEHNR, CDR2 FQNEAQ (reference sequence). DNA for the CDR3: TGTGCCAGCAGCTTAGAGAGTGGCAGTAACTATGGCTACACCTTC. This encodes CASSLESGSNYGYTF.